This T cell receptor beta chain was recorded in a study of cytomegalovirus exposure and HLA in healthy donors. 13 Jbeta primers and 60 Vbeta primers were used for the PCR. Under the authors' procedure: An analysis that came later counted some 85 million unique TCR beta chains, about 10 million shared. Only in-frame clones appear in the TCRdb table, and some are missing; sequencing was by immunoSEQ multiplex PCR. V, J and clone size reflect that table, while D and trimming were determined from the DNA. The table has under 200,000 clones, 70% to 80% seen once; the top ten hold 2% to 2.5%. As to this clone: As yet, its antigen is unknown.

Study conclusions and caveats: The authors enumerated 150 to 200 TCR beta chains as linked to cytomegalovirus. In terms of immune exposure information, only CMV serostatus was available.

The CDR3 consists of 12 residues. The V end lost 2 bases, the J end lost 1 base, and 3 bases lay between the germline ends. Germline CDR1 reads SEHNR; CDR2 reads FQNEAQ (reference sequence). Healthy bone marrow donors made up the donor group. This clonotype was obtained from a man between 60 and 75 years old in good health and CMV-seronegative. The sequenced material came from PBMCs. The chain couples TRBV7-9 to TRBJ2-7; D gene unclear. CDR3 coding DNA: TGTGCCAGCAGCTTAACTTCCTACGAGCAGTACTTC. Translated, it gives CASSLTSYEQYF.